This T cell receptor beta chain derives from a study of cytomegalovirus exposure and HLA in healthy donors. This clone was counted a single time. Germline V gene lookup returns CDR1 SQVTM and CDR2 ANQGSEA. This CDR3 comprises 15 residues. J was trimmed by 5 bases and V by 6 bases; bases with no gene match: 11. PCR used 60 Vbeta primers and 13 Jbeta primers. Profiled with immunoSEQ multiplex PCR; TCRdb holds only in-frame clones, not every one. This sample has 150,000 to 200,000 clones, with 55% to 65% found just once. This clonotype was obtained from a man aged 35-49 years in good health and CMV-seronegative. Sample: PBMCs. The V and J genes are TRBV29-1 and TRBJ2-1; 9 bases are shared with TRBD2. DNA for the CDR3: TGCAGCGTGGCCCGTAGGATAGCGGGGGACAATGAGCAGTTCTTC. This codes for CSVARRIAGDNEQFF.